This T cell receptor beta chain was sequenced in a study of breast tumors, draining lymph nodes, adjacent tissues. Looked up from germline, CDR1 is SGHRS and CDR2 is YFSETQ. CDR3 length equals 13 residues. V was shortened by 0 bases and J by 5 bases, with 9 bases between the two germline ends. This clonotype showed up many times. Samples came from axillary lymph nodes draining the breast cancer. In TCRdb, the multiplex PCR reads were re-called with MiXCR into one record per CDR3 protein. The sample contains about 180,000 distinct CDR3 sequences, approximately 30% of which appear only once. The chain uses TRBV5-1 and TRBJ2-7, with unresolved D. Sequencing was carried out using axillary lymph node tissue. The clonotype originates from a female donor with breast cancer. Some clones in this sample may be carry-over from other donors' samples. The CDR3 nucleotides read TGCGCCAGCAGCTTGGGCGGAATCGACGAGCAGTACTTC. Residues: CASSLGGIDEQYF.